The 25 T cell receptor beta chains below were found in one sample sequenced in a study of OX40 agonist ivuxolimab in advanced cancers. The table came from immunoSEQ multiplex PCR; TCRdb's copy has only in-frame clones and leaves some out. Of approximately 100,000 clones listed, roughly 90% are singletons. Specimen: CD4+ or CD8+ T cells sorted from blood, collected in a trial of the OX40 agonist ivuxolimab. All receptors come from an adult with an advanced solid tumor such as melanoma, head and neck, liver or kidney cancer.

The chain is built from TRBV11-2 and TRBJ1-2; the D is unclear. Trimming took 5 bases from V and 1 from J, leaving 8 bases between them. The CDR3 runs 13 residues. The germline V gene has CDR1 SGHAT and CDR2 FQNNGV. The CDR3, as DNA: TGTGCCAGCAGCGCGGGTGGTAACTATGGCTACACCTTC. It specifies CASSAGGNYGYTF.

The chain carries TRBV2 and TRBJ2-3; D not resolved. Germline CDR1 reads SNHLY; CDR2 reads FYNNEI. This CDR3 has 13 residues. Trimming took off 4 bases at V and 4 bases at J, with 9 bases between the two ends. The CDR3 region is CASSGLHPDTQYF. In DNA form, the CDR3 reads TGTGCCAGCAGTGGGTTGCATCCAGATACGCAGTATTTT. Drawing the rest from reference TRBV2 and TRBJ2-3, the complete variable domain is EPEVTQTPSHQVTQMGQEVILRCVPISNHLYFYWYRQILGQKVEFLVSFYNNEISEKSEIFDDQFSVERPDGSNFTLKIRSTKLEDSAMYFCASSGLHPDTQYFGPGTRLTVL.

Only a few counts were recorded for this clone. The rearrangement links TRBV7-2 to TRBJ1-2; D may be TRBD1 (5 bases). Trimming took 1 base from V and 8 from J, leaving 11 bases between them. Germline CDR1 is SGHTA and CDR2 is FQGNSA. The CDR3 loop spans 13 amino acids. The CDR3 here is CASSLGVGEGYTF. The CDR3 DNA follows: TGTGCCAGCAGCTTAGGGGTGGGGGAAGGCTACACCTTC.

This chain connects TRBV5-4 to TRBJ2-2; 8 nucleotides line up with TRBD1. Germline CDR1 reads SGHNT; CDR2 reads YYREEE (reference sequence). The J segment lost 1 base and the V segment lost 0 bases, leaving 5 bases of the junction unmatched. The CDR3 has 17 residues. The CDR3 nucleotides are TGTGCCAGCAGCTTGGGAGGACAGGGTGGGAACACCGGGGAGCTGTTTTTT. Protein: CASSLGGQGGNTGELFF.

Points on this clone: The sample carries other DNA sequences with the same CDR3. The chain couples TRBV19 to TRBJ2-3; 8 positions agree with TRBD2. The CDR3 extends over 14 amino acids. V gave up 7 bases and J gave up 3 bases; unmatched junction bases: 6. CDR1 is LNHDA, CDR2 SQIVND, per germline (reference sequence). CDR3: CASNRGGSTDTQYF. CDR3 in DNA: TGTGCCAGTAATCGGGGGGGATCGACAGATACGCAGTATTTT.

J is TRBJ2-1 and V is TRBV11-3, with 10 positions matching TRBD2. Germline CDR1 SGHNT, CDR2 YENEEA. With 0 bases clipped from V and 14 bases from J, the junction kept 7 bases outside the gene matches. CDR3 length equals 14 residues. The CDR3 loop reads CASSLDRSGGVKFF. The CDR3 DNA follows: TGTGCCAGCAGCTTAGATCGCAGCGGGGGGGTCAAGTTCTTC.

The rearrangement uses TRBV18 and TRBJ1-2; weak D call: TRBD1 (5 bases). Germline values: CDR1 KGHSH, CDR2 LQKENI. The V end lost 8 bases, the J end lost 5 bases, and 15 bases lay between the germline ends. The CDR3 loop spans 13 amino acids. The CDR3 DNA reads TGTGCCAGCCATTCCGGGACGGATTATGGCTACACCTTC. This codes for CASHSGTDYGYTF.

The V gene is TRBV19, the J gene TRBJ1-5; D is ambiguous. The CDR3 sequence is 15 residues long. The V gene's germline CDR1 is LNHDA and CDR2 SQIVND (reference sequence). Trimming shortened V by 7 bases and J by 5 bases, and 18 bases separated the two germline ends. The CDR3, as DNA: TGTGCCAGTACGAAGGATTCCTCCCCCTATCAGCCCCAGCATTTT. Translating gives CASTKDSSPYQPQHF.

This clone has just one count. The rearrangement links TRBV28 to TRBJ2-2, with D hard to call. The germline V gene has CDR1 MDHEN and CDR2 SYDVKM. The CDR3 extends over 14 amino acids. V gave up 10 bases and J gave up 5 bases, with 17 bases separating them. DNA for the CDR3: TGTGCCACCGAATCAACCACCATTACCGGGGAGCTGTTTTTT. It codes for CATESTTITGELFF.

CDR3 amino acids: CASSLFSASYNEQFF. CDR3 DNA sequence: TGTGCCAGCAGCTTATTCTCGGCTTCGTACAATGAGCAGTTCTTC. The chain employs TRBV7-3 and TRBJ2-1; no firm D call. The CDR3 covers 15 residues. Germline CDR1 is SGHTA and CDR2 is FQGTGA. The germline V and J ends were trimmed by 2 bases and 4 bases, with 12 bases remaining between them.

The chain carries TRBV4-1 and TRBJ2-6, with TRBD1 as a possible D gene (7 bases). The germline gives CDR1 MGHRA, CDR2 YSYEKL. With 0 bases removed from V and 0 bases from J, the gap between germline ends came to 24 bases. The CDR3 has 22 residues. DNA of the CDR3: TGCGCCAGCAGCCAAGATAGGAGGGGACAGCAAAAGACCTACTCTGGGGCCAACGTCCTGACTTTC. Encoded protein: CASSQDRRGQQKTYSGANVLTF.

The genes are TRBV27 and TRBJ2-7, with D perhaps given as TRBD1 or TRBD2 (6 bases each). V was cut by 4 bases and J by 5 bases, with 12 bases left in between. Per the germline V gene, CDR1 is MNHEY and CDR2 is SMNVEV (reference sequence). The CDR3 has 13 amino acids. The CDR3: CASSSRGPHEQYF. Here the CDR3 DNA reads TGTGCCAGCAGTTCCCGGGGGCCCCACGAGCAGTACTTC.

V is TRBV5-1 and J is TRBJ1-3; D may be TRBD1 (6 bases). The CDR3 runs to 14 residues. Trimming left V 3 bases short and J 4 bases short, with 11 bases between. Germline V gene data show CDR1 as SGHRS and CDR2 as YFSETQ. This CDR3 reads CASSSGDLGNTIYF. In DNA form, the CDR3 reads TGCGCCAGCAGCTCAGGGGATTTGGGAAACACCATATATTTT.

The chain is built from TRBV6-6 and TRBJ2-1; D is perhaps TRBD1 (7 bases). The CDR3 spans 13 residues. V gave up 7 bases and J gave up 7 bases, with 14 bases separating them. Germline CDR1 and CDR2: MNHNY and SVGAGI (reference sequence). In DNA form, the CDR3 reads TGTGCCAGCAACCGACAGGGACTTAATGAGCAGTTCTTC. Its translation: CASNRQGLNEQFF.

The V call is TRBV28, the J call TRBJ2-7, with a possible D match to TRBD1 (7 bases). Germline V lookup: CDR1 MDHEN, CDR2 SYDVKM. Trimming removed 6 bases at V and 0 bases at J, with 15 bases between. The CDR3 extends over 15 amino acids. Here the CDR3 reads CASSGGQISSYEQYF. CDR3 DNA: TGTGCCAGCAGCGGGGGACAGATTAGCTCCTACGAGCAGTACTTC.

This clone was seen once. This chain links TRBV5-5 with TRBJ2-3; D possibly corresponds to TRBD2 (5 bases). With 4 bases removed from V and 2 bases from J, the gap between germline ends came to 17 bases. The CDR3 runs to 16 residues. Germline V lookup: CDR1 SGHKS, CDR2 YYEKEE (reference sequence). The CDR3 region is CASSRDPIGLTDTQYF. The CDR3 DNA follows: TGTGCCAGCAGCCGCGACCCAATAGGACTCACAGATACGCAGTATTTT.

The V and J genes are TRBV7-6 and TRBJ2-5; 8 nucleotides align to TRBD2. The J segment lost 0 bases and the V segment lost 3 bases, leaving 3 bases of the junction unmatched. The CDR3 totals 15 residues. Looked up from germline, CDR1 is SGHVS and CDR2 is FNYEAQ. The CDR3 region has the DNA TGTGCCAGCAGCTTTCGGGGGGGGTACCAAGAGACCCAGTACTTC. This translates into CASSFRGGYQETQYF.

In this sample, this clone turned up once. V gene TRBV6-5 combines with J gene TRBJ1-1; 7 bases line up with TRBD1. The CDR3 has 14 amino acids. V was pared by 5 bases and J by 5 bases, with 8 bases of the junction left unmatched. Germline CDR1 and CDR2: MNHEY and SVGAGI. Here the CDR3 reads CASSDRERGTEAFF. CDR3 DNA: TGTGCCAGCAGTGACAGGGAAAGGGGAACTGAAGCTTTCTTT.

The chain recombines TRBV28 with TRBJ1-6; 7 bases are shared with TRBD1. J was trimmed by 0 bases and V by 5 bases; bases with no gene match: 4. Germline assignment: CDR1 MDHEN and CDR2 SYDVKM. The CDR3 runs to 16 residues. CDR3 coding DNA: TGTGCCAGCAGTATACAGGGGAGCTCCTATAATTCACCCCTCCACTTT. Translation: CASSIQGSSYNSPLHF.

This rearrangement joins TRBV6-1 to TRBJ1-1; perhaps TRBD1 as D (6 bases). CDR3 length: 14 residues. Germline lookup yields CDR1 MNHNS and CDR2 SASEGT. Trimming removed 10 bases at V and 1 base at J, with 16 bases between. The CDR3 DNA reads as TGTGCCATCCCGGGGGGGCAGGGGAACACTGAAGCTTTCTTT. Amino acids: CAIPGGQGNTEAFF.

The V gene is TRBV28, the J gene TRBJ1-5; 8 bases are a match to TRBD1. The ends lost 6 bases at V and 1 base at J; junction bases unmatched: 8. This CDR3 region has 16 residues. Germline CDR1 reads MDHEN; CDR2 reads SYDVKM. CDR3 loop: CASRSQGAPSNQPQHF. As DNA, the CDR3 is TGTGCCAGCAGAAGCCAGGGGGCCCCGAGCAATCAGCCCCAGCATTTT.

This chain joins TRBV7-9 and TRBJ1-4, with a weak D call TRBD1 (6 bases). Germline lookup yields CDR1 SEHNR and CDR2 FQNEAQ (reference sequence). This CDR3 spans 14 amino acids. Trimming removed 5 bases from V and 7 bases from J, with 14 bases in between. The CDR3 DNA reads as TGTGCCAGCAGCACCAGGGGCACCGGTGAAAAACTGTTTTTT. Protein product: CASSTRGTGEKLFF.

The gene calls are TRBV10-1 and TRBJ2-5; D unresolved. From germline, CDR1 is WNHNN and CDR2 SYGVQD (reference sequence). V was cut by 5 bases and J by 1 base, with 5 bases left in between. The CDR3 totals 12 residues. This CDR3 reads CASSLFQETQYF. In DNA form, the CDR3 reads TGCGCCAGCAGTCTGTTCCAAGAGACCCAGTACTTC.

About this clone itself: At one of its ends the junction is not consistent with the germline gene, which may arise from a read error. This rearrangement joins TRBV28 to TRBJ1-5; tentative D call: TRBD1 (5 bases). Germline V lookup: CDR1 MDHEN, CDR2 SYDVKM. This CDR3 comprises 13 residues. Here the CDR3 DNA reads TGCTCGTCCAGGGAGGGGTTGAGTCAGCCCCAGCATTTT. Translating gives CSSREGLSQPQHF.

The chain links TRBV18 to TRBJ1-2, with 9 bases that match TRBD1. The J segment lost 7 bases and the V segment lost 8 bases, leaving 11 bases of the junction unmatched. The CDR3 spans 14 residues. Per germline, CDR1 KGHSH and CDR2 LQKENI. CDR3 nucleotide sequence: TGTGCCAGCGACTCCCGGGACAGGGTTTCTGGCTACACCTTC. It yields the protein CASDSRDRVSGYTF.